This T cell receptor beta chain was captured in a study of OX40 agonist ivuxolimab in advanced cancers. As for the study in general: The dose-escalation group included hepatocellular carcinoma, melanoma, renal cell carcinoma and head and neck cancer.

J was trimmed by 5 bases and V by 3 bases; bases with no gene match: 7. The CDR3 runs 16 residues. Per the germline V gene, CDR1 is MDHEN and CDR2 is SYDVKM. Data came from immunoSEQ multiplex PCR; TCRdb stores just in-frame clones and leaves some out. This sample has some 50,000 clones, with 75% to 90% found just once. This specimen was CD4+ or CD8+ T cells sorted from blood, taken in a trial of the OX40 agonist ivuxolimab. V usage is TRBV28 and J usage is TRBJ2-1, with 10 bases identical to TRBD1. This clonotype was sampled from an adult with an advanced solid tumor such as melanoma, head and neck, liver or kidney cancer. The CDR3 loop reads CASSFPRDRGDNEQFF. The CDR3 region has the DNA TGTGCCAGCAGTTTTCCCCGGGACAGGGGAGACAATGAGCAGTTCTTC.